A selection of T cell receptor beta chains follows, all from one sample in a study of blood T cell repertoires in COVID-19. Here immunoSEQ multiplex PCR was the method, and the copy in TCRdb shows in-frame clones only, minus some. Altogether 200,000 to 300,000 clones are present, roughly 79% being singletons, with the ten largest covering roughly 8%. The specimen sequenced was peripheral blood. These receptor sequences come from a woman of 80 years or more with COVID-19, enrolled during active disease. CDR3s include the opening cysteine and the closing phenylalanine or tryptophan. A D gene is named only where the DNA matches it firmly. Not all rows give a size; the values are once, few, many and, for expanded clones, a class.

J gene,D gene,clone size,V gene,CDR3 protein,CDR3 DNA
TRBJ2-5,.,.,TRBV5-5,CASSLAPGQETQYF,TGTGCCAGCAGCTTGGCGCCAGGTCAAGAGACCCAGTACTTC
TRBJ1-3,TRBD1,once,TRBV11-2,CASSFGTGQNTIYF,TGTGCCAGCAGCTTCGGGACAGGTCAGAACACCATATATTTT
TRBJ1-3,TRBD1,once,TRBV15,CATSPGGPSGNTIYF,TGTGCCACCAGCCCAGGGGGCCCTTCTGGAAACACCATATATTTT
TRBJ2-1,TRBD2,.,TRBV18,CASTLGLAVYNEQFF,TGTGCCAGCACTCTTGGACTAGCGGTCTACAATGAGCAGTTCTTC
TRBJ2-7,TRBD1,.,TRBV20-1,CSATDRANEQYF,TGCAGTGCTACTGACAGGGCCAACGAGCAGTACTTC
TRBJ1-5,.,.,TRBV6-5,CASSVEGSQPQHF,TGTGCCAGCAGCGTAGAAGGGAGTCAGCCCCAGCATTTT
TRBJ1-1,TRBD1,.,TRBV19,CASSPDRGTEAFF,TGTGCCAGTAGTCCCGACAGGGGCACTGAAGCTTTCTTT
TRBJ1-1,.,.,TRBV10-3,CAISTQGQGEAFF,TGTGCCATCAGTACTCAGGGGCAGGGTGAAGCTTTCTTT
TRBJ2-3,.,once,TRBV10-3,CAITGPSTDTQYF,TGTGCCATCACAGGGCCCAGCACAGATACGCAGTATTTT
TRBJ1-3,.,few,TRBV18,CASSRGPSNFGNTIYF,TGTGCCAGCTCCCGCGGGCCCTCCAACTTTGGAAACACCATATATTTT
TRBJ1-1,.,.,TRBV19,CASSIGAGGTEAFF,TGTGCCAGTAGTATAGGGGCGGGGGGTACTGAAGCTTTCTTT
TRBJ2-7,TRBD1,.,TRBV18,CASSKGQALGGQYF,TGTGCCAGCTCAAAGGGACAGGCCCTCGGAGGGCAGTACTTC
TRBJ2-1,TRBD1,.,TRBV2,CASSATGTGVNEQFF,TGTGCCAGCAGTGCGACCGGGACAGGGGTTAATGAGCAGTTCTTC
TRBJ1-5,.,.,TRBV5-1,CASSLVGIGGNQPQHF,TGCGCCAGCAGCTTGGTTGGCATAGGAGGCAATCAGCCCCAGCATTTT
TRBJ1-6,.,.,TRBV5-8,CASSYTRHAIDHYNSPLHF,TGTGCCAGCAGCTATACGCGACACGCGATCGATCACTATAATTCACCCCTCCACTTT
TRBJ1-6,.,.,TRBV7-8,CASSLWGDSPLHF,TGTGCCAGCAGCTTGTGGGGGGATTCACCCCTCCACTTT
TRBJ2-3,.,few,TRBV5-1,CASSLGAITLTSTDTQYF,TGCGCCAGCAGCTTGGGGGCAATTACCCTTACTAGCACAGATACGCAGTATTTT
TRBJ2-5,TRBD2,once,TRBV11-2,CASSLVHLAGSETQYF,TGTGCCAGCAGCTTAGTTCACCTAGCGGGATCAGAGACCCAGTACTTC
TRBJ2-5,TRBD2,once,TRBV23-1,CASSRLAKKTQYF,TGCGCCAGCAGTCGACTAGCGAAAAAGACCCAGTACTTC
TRBJ2-7,TRBD1,.,TRBV28,CASSLGTVSYEQYF,TGTGCCAGCAGTTTGGGGACAGTCTCCTACGAGCAGTACTTC
TRBJ2-3,TRBD2,.,TRBV4-1,CASSQQTSGRADTQYF,TGCGCCAGCAGCCAACAGACTAGCGGGAGGGCAGATACGCAGTATTTT
TRBJ2-7,.,once,TRBV28,CATTGDAGAFEQYF,TGTGCCACCACGGGGGACGCCGGGGCATTTGAGCAGTACTTC
TRBJ1-1,.,few,TRBV5-1,CASSSGQMNTEAFF,TGCGCCAGCAGCTCCGGACAGATGAACACTGAAGCTTTCTTT
TRBJ2-7,.,.,TRBV4-1,CASSQVPDSLYEQYF,TGCGCCAGCAGCCAAGTCCCTGACAGTTTATACGAGCAGTACTTC
TRBJ2-3,.,.,TRBV29-1,CSVEDRDTDTQYF,TGCAGCGTTGAAGACAGGGACACAGATACGCAGTATTTT
TRBJ1-5,TRBD1,.,TRBV4-2,CASSRSTGSNQPQHF,TGTGCCAGCAGCCGGTCGACAGGGTCCAATCAGCCCCAGCATTTT
TRBJ1-6,TRBD1,.,TRBV2,CASRGDRVASPLHF,TGTGCCAGCAGAGGAGACAGGGTGGCTTCACCCCTCCACTTT
TRBJ1-5,.,once,TRBV2,CASSEGAQPQHF,TGTGCCAGCAGTGAAGGGGCTCAGCCCCAGCATTTT
TRBJ1-1,.,.,TRBV28,CASVGTSYTEAFF,TGTGCCAGCGTCGGGACAAGTTACACTGAAGCTTTCTTT
TRBJ2-5,TRBD1,once,TRBV2,CASTRQGIQETQYF,TGTGCCAGCACCAGACAGGGGATCCAAGAGACCCAGTACTTC
TRBJ1-3,TRBD1,.,TRBV5-6,CASNADRVGGNTIYF,TGTGCCAGCAACGCCGACAGGGTCGGTGGAAACACCATATATTTT
TRBJ2-1,.,once,TRBV29-1,CSVPRAGYNEQFF,TGCAGCGTGCCTCGGGCGGGTTACAATGAGCAGTTCTTC
TRBJ2-5,TRBD2,.,TRBV9,CASSVSGGRVETQYF,TGTGCCAGCAGCGTTAGCGGGGGAAGGGTAGAGACCCAGTACTTC
TRBJ1-2,.,few,TRBV6-2/TRBV6-3,CASGLRQSQGYTF,TGTGCCAGCGGCCTCCGACAGTCTCAGGGCTACACCTTC
TRBJ1-5,.,.,TRBV28,CASAQQGKGNQPQHF,TGTGCCAGCGCACAGCAGGGAAAAGGCAATCAGCCCCAGCATTTT
TRBJ2-4,.,.,TRBV18,CASSPQERVAKNIQYF,TGTGCCAGCTCACCACAGGAGCGGGTAGCCAAAAACATTCAGTACTTC
TRBJ2-3,TRBD2,few,TRBV5-4,CASSSPGLGRDTQYF,TGTGCCAGCAGCTCACCGGGACTAGGGAGAGATACGCAGTATTTT
TRBJ1-1,TRBD1,.,TRBV5-4,CASSPTGHLEAFF,TGTGCCAGCAGCCCGACAGGGCACCTTGAAGCTTTCTTT
TRBJ1-6,.,.,TRBV4-1,CASHLPGGNSPLHF,TGCGCCAGCCATCTGCCGGGAGGGAATTCACCCCTCCACTTT
TRBJ2-7,TRBD1,.,TRBV27,CASTRQGGGRYYEQYF,TGTGCCAGCACCCGTCAAGGGGGCGGGCGTTACTACGAGCAGTACTTC
TRBJ2-7,TRBD1,.,TRBV4-2,CASSQEGTGGYEQYF,TGTGCCAGCAGCCAAGAAGGGACAGGGGGCTACGAGCAGTACTTC
TRBJ1-3,.,few,TRBV5-1,CASSLESSGNTIYF,TGCGCCAGCAGCTTGGAGAGCTCTGGAAACACCATATATTTT